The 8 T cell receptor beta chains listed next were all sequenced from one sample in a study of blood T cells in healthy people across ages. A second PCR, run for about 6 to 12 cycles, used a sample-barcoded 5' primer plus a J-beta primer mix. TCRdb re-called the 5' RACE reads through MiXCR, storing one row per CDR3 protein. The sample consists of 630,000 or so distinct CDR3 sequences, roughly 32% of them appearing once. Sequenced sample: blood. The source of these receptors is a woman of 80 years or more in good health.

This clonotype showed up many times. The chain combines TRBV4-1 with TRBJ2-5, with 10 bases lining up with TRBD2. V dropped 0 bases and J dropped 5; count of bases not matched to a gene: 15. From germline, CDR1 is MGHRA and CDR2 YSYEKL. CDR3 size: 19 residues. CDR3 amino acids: CASSQDQGGASGGRETQYF. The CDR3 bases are TGCGCCAGCAGCCAAGATCAGGGCGGCGCTAGCGGGGGTCGGGAGACCCAGTACTTC.

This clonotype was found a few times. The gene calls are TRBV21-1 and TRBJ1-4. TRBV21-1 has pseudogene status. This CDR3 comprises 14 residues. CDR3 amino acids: CASSKMGIHEKLFF. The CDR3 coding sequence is TGTGCCAGCAGCAAAATGGGCATACATGAAAAACTGTTTTTT.

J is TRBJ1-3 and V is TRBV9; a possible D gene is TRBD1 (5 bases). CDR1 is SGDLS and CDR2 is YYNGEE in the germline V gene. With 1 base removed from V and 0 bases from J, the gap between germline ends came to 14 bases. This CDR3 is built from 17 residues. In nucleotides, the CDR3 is TGTGCCAGCAGCGTAACCTCAAGGGGTTACTCTGGAAACACCATATATTTT. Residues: CASSVTSRGYSGNTIYF. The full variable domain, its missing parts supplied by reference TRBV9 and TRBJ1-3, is DSGVTQTPKHLITATGQRVTLRCSPRSGDLSVYWYQQSLDQGLQFLIQYYNGEERAKGNILERFSAQQFPDLHSELNLSSLELGDSALYFCASSVTSRGYSGNTIYFGEGSWLTVV.

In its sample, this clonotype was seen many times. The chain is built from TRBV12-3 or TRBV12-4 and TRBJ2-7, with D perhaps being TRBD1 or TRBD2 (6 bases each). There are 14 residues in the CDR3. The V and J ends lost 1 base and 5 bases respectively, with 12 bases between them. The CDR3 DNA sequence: TGTGCCAGCAGTTTAGGGGGGGCCATCCACGAGCAGTACTTC. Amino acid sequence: CASSLGGAIHEQYF.

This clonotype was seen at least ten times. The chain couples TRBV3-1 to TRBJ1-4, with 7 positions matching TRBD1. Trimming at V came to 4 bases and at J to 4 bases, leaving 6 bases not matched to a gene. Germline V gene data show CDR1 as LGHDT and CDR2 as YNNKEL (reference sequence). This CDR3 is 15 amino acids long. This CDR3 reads CASSPNRGNNEKLFF. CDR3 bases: TGTGCCAGCAGCCCCAACAGGGGCAATAATGAAAAACTGTTTTTT.

CDR3 nucleotide sequence: TGCAGTGCGAGTAGGCTAGCGGGGGCGAACAATGAGCAGTTCTTC. Amino acid sequence: CSASRLAGANNEQFF. The chain employs TRBV20-1 and TRBJ2-1; 10 nucleotides align to TRBD2. Germline CDR1 and CDR2: DFQATT and SNEGSKA (reference sequence). V was pared by 6 bases and J by 5 bases, with 10 bases of the junction left unmatched. This CDR3 has 15 amino acids.

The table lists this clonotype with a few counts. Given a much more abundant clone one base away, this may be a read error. The chain's CDR3 is CASSSGQLSTDTQYF. The CDR3, as DNA: TGCGCCAGCAGCTCCGGCCAGCTTAGCACAGATACGCAGTATTTT. The chain employs TRBV5-1 and TRBJ2-3; unclear D gene. The ends were cut back, 3 bases at V and 0 bases at J, with 11 bases in the middle. The CDR3 totals 15 residues. CDR1 and CDR2 from the germline V gene are SGHRS and YFSETQ.

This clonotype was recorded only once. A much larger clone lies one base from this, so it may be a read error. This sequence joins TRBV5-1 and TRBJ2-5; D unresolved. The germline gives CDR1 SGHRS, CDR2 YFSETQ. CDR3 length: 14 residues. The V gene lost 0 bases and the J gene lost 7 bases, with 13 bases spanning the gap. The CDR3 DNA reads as TGCGCCAGCAGCTTGGTCACTCACCCAGGGACCCAGTACTTC. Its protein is CASSLVTHPGTQYF.